The sequence of this TCR beta chain was determined in a study of early T cells in non-severe SARS-CoV-2 infection. This clonotype was seen just once. The CDR3 contains 13 residues. Trimming took off 6 bases at V and 4 bases at J, with 12 bases between the two ends. Germline lookup yields CDR1 WSHSY and CDR2 SAAADI. Tagging with unique molecular identifiers was applied to individual cDNA molecules. TCRdb called the 5' RACE reads again in MiXCR, with one record for every CDR3 protein. Counted here are 60,000 to 65,000 distinct CDR3 sequences, roughly 9% occurring once; the ten biggest clones make up roughly 12%.

The clonotype originates from an adult who was a healthcare worker with PCR-confirmed SARS-CoV-2 infection or an uninfected control (not recorded which). Sample: whole blood, taken at baseline. The chain employs TRBV10-2 and TRBJ2-5; unclear D gene. CDR3 nucleotides: TGCGCCAGCAGGTCGGCAGGAGTAGAGACCCAGTACTTC. Its protein product is CASRSAGVETQYF.